The next 20 T cell receptor beta chains were all read from a single sample in a study of spatial heterogeneity in lung cancer. Study-wide results and limits: Expanded alpha and beta TCR counts within tumors tracked tumor mutation counts.

Antigens for these TCRs are unknown. TCRdb used MiXCR to reprocess the 5' RACE reads, holding one entry per CDR3 protein. The repertoire holds 16,000 or so distinct CDR3 sequences, with 5.8% as singletons. Described time point: sample taken at primary tumor resection. This sample comprised lung tumor tissue, obtained at surgery. These receptors all stem from a female donor with early-stage non-small cell lung cancer.

This clonotype was detected a few times. This beta chain slipped into a library made for alpha chains as a stray read, so its size is not meaningful. The V gene is TRBV6-5, the J gene TRBJ1-5; the D gene is possibly TRBD1 (5 bases). CDR1 and CDR2 from the germline V gene are MNHEY and SVGAGI. The CDR3 has 15 amino acids. Trimming shortened V by 0 bases and J by 11 bases, and 17 bases separated the two germline ends. The CDR3 nucleotides are TGTGCCAGCAGTTACTCTATGTCGACAGTCGGGGCCCAGCATTTT. This gives the protein CASSYSMSTVGAQHF.

About this clonotype: With the library built for alpha chains, this beta chain is off target and its frequency is not meaningful. The genes are TRBV5-5 and TRBJ2-7; the D gene is possibly TRBD1 (6 bases). CDR1 and CDR2 (germline): SGHKS, YYEKEE (reference sequence). Trimming removed 3 bases from V and 3 bases from J, with 13 bases in between. The CDR3 sequence is 14 residues long. The CDR3 sequence is CASSSDGQSYEQYF. DNA for the CDR3: TGTGCCAGCAGCTCGGATGGACAGAGCTACGAGCAGTACTTC.

This clonotype was seen at least ten times. This beta chain represents an off-target read in a library built for alpha chains; its size is of limited meaning. The gene calls are TRBV2 and TRBJ1-6, with D uncertain. The CDR3 runs 13 residues. The V end was cut by 6 bases, the J end by 2 bases, with 5 bases between. Germline V gene data show CDR1 as SNHLY and CDR2 as FYNNEI. CDR3 sequence reads: CASRGAYNSPLHF. For the CDR3, the DNA is TGTGCCAGCAGGGGTGCCTATAATTCACCCCTCCACTTT.

This clonotype was observed at least ten times. Found in a library prepared for alpha chains, this beta chain is an off-target read, and its abundance has little meaning. The genes are TRBV15 and TRBJ2-7; D not certain. Deletions cut 3 bases from V and 7 bases from J, with 16 bases between. CDR1 is LNHNV, CDR2 YYDKDF, per germline (reference sequence). CDR3 length: 14 residues. CDR3 amino acids: CATSRENRAREQYF. As DNA, the CDR3 is TGTGCCACCAGCAGGGAGAATCGGGCGAGGGAGCAGTACTTC.

This clonotype was recorded many times. This beta chain represents an off-target read in a library built for alpha chains; its size is of limited meaning. J is TRBJ2-7 and V is TRBV10-1; D gene ambiguous. V dropped 3 bases and J dropped 9 bases, with 12 bases sitting between them. This CDR3 spans 12 amino acids. CDR1 and CDR2 (germline): WNHNN, SYGVQD (reference sequence). Here the CDR3 DNA reads TGCGCCAGCAGTGACCGCGGAAGGGTGCAGTACTTC. Protein sequence: CASSDRGRVQYF.

This clonotype was found many times. This beta chain represents an off-target read in a library built for alpha chains; its size is of limited meaning. CDR3 residues: CASSLDRVQPQHF. The CDR3 nucleotides read TGTGCCAGCAGTTTGGACAGGGTTCAGCCCCAGCATTTT. The chain couples TRBV6-2 or TRBV6-3 to TRBJ1-5, with 8 bases fitting TRBD1. V gave up 4 bases and J gave up 6 bases; unmatched junction bases: 2. The CDR3 runs to 13 residues. The germline V gene has CDR1 MNHEY and CDR2 SVGEGT.

This clonotype is categorized as medium-sized. This beta chain is an unintended read in a library built for alpha chains; its size means little. The chain is built from TRBV20-1 and TRBJ2-7; no reliable D call. This CDR3 has 13 amino acids. Germline V CDR1 and CDR2: DFQATT, SNEGSKA (reference sequence). V was pared by 2 bases and J by 1 base, with 9 bases between. CDR3 sequence: CSARPDRSYEQYF. The CDR3 DNA is TGCAGTGCTAGACCCGACCGTTCCTACGAGCAGTACTTC.

With regard to this clonotype: This beta chain lies outside the target of a library built for alpha chains; its clone size means little. The chain employs TRBV7-2 and TRBJ2-4, with TRBD1 matching over 12 bases. This CDR3 region has 17 residues. V shed 0 bases and J 2 bases; nucleotides not matched to a gene: 2. The germline V gene has CDR1 SGHTA and CDR2 FQGNSA. This CDR3 is CASSLAGTGGTKNIQYF. DNA for the CDR3: TGTGCCAGCAGCTTAGCCGGGACAGGGGGCACCAAAAACATTCAGTACTTC.

Within the sample, this clonotype is medium-sized. Since the library was made to target alpha chains, this beta chain is a stray read and its abundance is not meaningful. This chain uses TRBV29-1 with TRBJ2-5; TRBD2 aligns across 8 bases. Germline V lookup: CDR1 SQVTM, CDR2 ANQGSEA. The CDR3 extends over 14 amino acids. V lost 2 bases and J lost 7; bases outside the gene matches: 9. The CDR3 DNA sequence: TGCAGCGTTGAATCGTCGGGAGGGCCGGGGACCCAGTACTTC. It codes for CSVESSGGPGTQYF.

This clonotype came up many times. In a library made to pick up alpha chains, this beta chain is a stray read with a size that means little. J is TRBJ2-3 and V is TRBV23-1, with D maybe TRBD2 (6 bases). TRBV23-1 is known as an ORF, though its function is uncertain. The CDR3 is made up of 19 amino acids. Trimming shortened V by 7 bases and J by 3 bases, and 29 bases separated the two germline ends. The CDR3 nucleotides are TGCGCCAGCAATCTGGACCTAGATAACAGGTCCGGGGGTACAGATACGCAGTATTTT. Its protein is CASNLDLDNRSGGTDTQYF.

This clonotype is labeled medium-sized (0.01 to 0.1%). Found in a library prepared for alpha chains, this beta chain is an off-target read, and its abundance has little meaning. The J gene is TRBJ2-6, the V gene TRBV7-3; D call uncertain. The CDR3 spans 16 residues. V shed 2 bases and J shed 0 bases, with 8 bases lying between them. Germline V gene lookup returns CDR1 SGHTA and CDR2 FQGTGA. Written as DNA, the CDR3 is TGTGCCAGCAGCTTATATGCTTTCTCTGGGGCCAACGTCCTGACTTTC. It is translated as CASSLYAFSGANVLTF.

This clonotype has at least ten counts. The library was prepared for alpha chains; this beta chain is a stray read, so its frequency means little. V usage is TRBV5-1 and J usage is TRBJ2-6; D uncertain. Germline CDR1 and CDR2: SGHRS and YFSETQ. V dropped 0 bases and J dropped 2 bases, with 3 bases sitting between them. This CDR3 comprises 14 residues. This CDR3 reads CASSLDAGANVLTF. The CDR3 DNA is TGCGCCAGCAGCTTGGACGCTGGGGCCAACGTCCTGACTTTC.

This clonotype was seen at least ten times. In a library made to pick up alpha chains, this beta chain is a stray read with a size that means little. The chain employs TRBV5-1 and TRBJ2-5, with 12 positions matching TRBD2. Per germline, CDR1 SGHRS and CDR2 YFSETQ. Trimming at V came to 4 bases and at J to 3 bases, leaving 7 bases not matched to a gene. The CDR3 totals 16 residues. CDR3: CASSQQRTSGKETQYF. Written as DNA, the CDR3 is TGCGCCAGCAGCCAACAGAGGACTAGCGGGAAAGAGACCCAGTACTTC.

This clonotype occurred a few times. This beta chain is a stray sequence in a library constructed for alpha chains; its clone size is not meaningful. The genes are TRBV12-3 or TRBV12-4 and TRBJ2-7, with 7 positions matching TRBD1. The CDR3 has 14 amino acids. The junction had 5 bases not matched to a gene; V was cut back by 5 bases and J by 1 base. The CDR3: CASSNRQGSYEQYF. CDR3 bases: TGTGCCAGCAGTAACAGACAGGGATCCTACGAGCAGTACTTC.

This clonotype was detected many times. Little can be read into the size of this beta chain, an off-target read in a library designed for alpha chains. The chain carries TRBV30 and TRBJ2-5; D is undetermined. The CDR3 is 14 amino acids. V gave up 3 bases and J gave up 5 bases, with 16 bases separating them. The germline CDR1 and CDR2 sequences are GTSNPN and SVGIG (reference sequence). The CDR3 here is CAWSGPLLEETQYF. The CDR3, as DNA: TGTGCCTGGAGCGGCCCCCTCTTGGAGGAGACCCAGTACTTC. The entire variable domain, with the rest obtained from reference TRBV30 and TRBJ2-5, is as follows: SQTIHQWPATLVQPVGSPLSLECTVEGTSNPNLYWYRQAAGRGLQLLFYSVGIGQISSEVPQNLSASRPQDRQFILSSKKLLLSDSGFYLCAWSGPLLEETQYFGPGTRLLVL.

This clonotype was seen repeatedly, ten times or more. Found in a library prepared for alpha chains, this beta chain is an off-target read, and its abundance has little meaning. The chain has TRBV11-1 and TRBJ2-6; maybe TRBD1 (5 bases). This CDR3 comprises 16 residues. Germline V lookup: CDR1 SGHAT, CDR2 FQDESV (reference sequence). Trimming shortened V by 4 bases and J by 0 bases, and 10 bases separated the two germline ends. The CDR3 DNA reads TGTGCCAGCAGCTCGACAGCCCTCTCTGGGGCCAACGTCCTGACTTTC. Protein: CASSSTALSGANVLTF.

This clonotype was seen repeatedly, ten times or more. This beta chain is a stray read from a library made for alpha chains; its abundance is not meaningful. V is TRBV3-1 and J is TRBJ2-7, with D possibly being TRBD2 (6 bases). The CDR3 has 13 residues. Germline V gene lookup returns CDR1 LGHDT and CDR2 YNNKEL (reference sequence). Trimming removed 3 bases from V and 4 bases from J, with 10 bases in between. CDR3 in DNA: TGTGCCAGCAGCCATGGAGGGAGTTACGAGCAGTACTTC. Translation: CASSHGGSYEQYF.

Worth noting for this clonotype: As an off-target read in a library built for alpha chains, this beta chain has a frequency of little significance. V usage is TRBV5-1 and J usage is TRBJ2-1; 12 nucleotides line up with TRBD2. The germline CDR1 and CDR2 sequences are SGHRS and YFSETQ. The CDR3 runs 14 residues. The V segment lost 4 bases and the J segment 10 bases; nucleotides outside the gene matches: 6. CDR3 nucleotides: TGCGCCAGCAGCGTGACTAGCGGGAGCGGCGAGCAGTTCTTC. Translation: CASSVTSGSGEQFF. The full variable domain, its missing parts supplied by reference TRBV5-1 and TRBJ2-1, is KAGVTQTPRYLIKTRGQQVTLSCSPISGHRSVSWYQQTPGQGLQFLFEYFSETQRNKGNFPGRFSGRQFSNSRSEMNVSTLELGDSALYLCASSVTSGSGEQFFGPGTRLTVL.

This clonotype was seen repeatedly, ten times or more. This beta chain came through as a stray read in a library set up for alpha chains, and its size says little. V usage is TRBV19 and J usage is TRBJ1-5, with D possibly TRBD1 on 6 matching bases. Germline loops: CDR1 LNHDA, CDR2 SQIVND (reference sequence). This CDR3 is built from 15 residues. Trimming pared 7 bases from V and 0 bases from J, leaving 13 bases between. CDR3 amino acids: CASKSGTSSNQPQHF. CDR3 sequence (DNA): TGTGCCAGTAAGTCCGGGACAAGTAGCAATCAGCCCCAGCATTTT.

This clonotype came up many times. This beta chain appears as a stray read in a library generated for alpha chains; its size is not informative. This chain links TRBV4-2 with TRBJ2-7; 7 bases line up with TRBD2. This CDR3 is built from 16 residues. J gave up 5 bases and V 1 base, and 11 bases lay outside the gene matches. Germline V gene sequence: CDR1 LGHNA, CDR2 YNFKEQ. CDR3 sequence: CASSQGGRALSDEQYF. Here the CDR3 DNA reads TGTGCCAGCAGCCAAGGGGGGAGGGCCCTTTCGGACGAGCAGTACTTC.